These 26 T cell receptor beta chains were all obtained from the same sample, sequenced in a study of blood T cell repertoires in COVID-19. Generated by immunoSEQ multiplex PCR, the TCRdb table keeps only in-frame clones and is missing some. The data contain tens of thousands of clones, 75% to 95% of them singletons. Sequencing input: peripheral blood. These receptors all stem from a man aged 60-69 years with acute or convalescent COVID-19.

This clone was seen just once. This chain connects TRBV9 to TRBJ1-3, with 9 bases that match TRBD1. CDR1 is SGDLS, CDR2 YYNGEE, per germline. V shed 3 bases, J shed 4 bases, and the junction held 2 bases outside the gene matches. This CDR3 has 14 amino acids. For the CDR3, the DNA is TGTGCCAGCAGCGAGGGGACAGGGGGAAACACCATATATTTT. It translates to CASSEGTGGNTIYF.

This rearrangement joins TRBV7-9 to TRBJ2-3; the match to TRBD2 covers 8 bases. This CDR3 has 18 residues. V lost 5 bases, J lost 2 bases, and 15 bases stayed unmatched. The germline CDR1 and CDR2 sequences are SEHNR and FQNEAQ (reference sequence). CDR3 coding DNA: TGTGCCAGCAGCCATAACGGGGGTGGTAGCGGGATCACAGATACGCAGTATTTT. Translating gives CASSHNGGGSGITDTQYF.

The chain joins TRBV2 to TRBJ1-6, with D perhaps matching TRBD1 (6 bases). Germline V gene lookup returns CDR1 SNHLY and CDR2 FYNNEI. The CDR3 loop spans 15 amino acids. V lost 3 bases, J lost 2 bases, and 8 bases lay in between. As DNA, the CDR3 is TGTGCCAGCAGTGACAGGGGCCCCTATAATTCACCCCTCCACTTT. It encodes CASSDRGPYNSPLHF.

This rearrangement joins TRBV2 to TRBJ2-4; 8 bases are shared with TRBD1. V trimming: 5 bases; J trimming: 8 bases; junction bases outside the gene matches: 8. The CDR3 covers 14 residues. CDR1 and CDR2 from the germline V gene are SNHLY and FYNNEI. CDR3 residues: CASSKGQGVHIQYF. The DNA for the CDR3 is TGTGCCAGCAGTAAAGGACAGGGAGTCCACATTCAGTACTTC.

The chain couples TRBV28 to TRBJ2-2; D not certain. This CDR3 has 16 residues. Germline V gene data show CDR1 as MDHEN and CDR2 as SYDVKM. The germline V and J ends were trimmed by 2 bases and 1 base, with 11 bases remaining between them. CDR3 nucleotide sequence: TGTGCCAGCAGTTTACTAGGAACCCAGAACACCGGGGAGCTGTTTTTT. Its protein is CASSLLGTQNTGELFF.

This chain joins TRBV29-1 and TRBJ2-3, with D unresolved. The CDR3 length is 13 residues. From germline, CDR1 is SQVTM and CDR2 ANQGSEA. The V gene lost 2 bases and the J gene lost 3 bases, with 9 bases spanning the gap. CDR3 sequence (DNA): TGCAGCGTTGAATCTAGTGGGACAGATACGCAGTATTTT. Translated: CSVESSGTDTQYF.

J is TRBJ1-6 and V is TRBV30; TRBD1 agrees at 7 bases. This CDR3 comprises 15 residues. Trimming at V came to 3 bases and at J to 7 bases, leaving 9 bases not matched to a gene. Germline-derived CDR1 and CDR2 are GTSNPN and SVGIG (reference sequence). CDR3 in amino acids: CAWSTLTGRNSPLHF. In nucleotides, the CDR3 is TGTGCCTGGAGCACTTTGACAGGGCGGAATTCACCCCTCCACTTT.

The chain couples TRBV18 to TRBJ2-3, with 8 bases aligning to TRBD2. Trimming took 2 bases from V and 2 from J; bases not matched to a gene: 6. CDR3 length: 16 amino acids. The germline V gene has CDR1 KGHSH and CDR2 LQKENI. The CDR3 DNA is TGTGCCAGCTCACCATCGGGCGGGAGGACCACAGATACGCAGTATTTT. It specifies CASSPSGGRTTDTQYF.

The chain links TRBV7-9 to TRBJ1-5, with TRBD1 as a possible D gene (5 bases). CDR3 length: 17 residues. The V end lost 3 bases, the J end lost 1 base, and 16 bases lay between the germline ends. Germline CDR1 reads SEHNR; CDR2 reads FQNEAQ (reference sequence). The CDR3 nucleotides read TGTGCCAGCAGCTTCGGGAGGGGCGTAGGGAGCAATCAGCCCCAGCATTTT. It codes for CASSFGRGVGSNQPQHF. Together with reference TRBV7-9 and TRBJ1-5, the CDR3 gives the full variable domain: DTGVSQNPRHKITKRGQNVTFRCDPISEHNRLYWYRQTLGQGPEFLTYFQNEAQLEKSRLLSDRFSAERPKGSFSTLEIQRTEQGDSAMYLCASSFGRGVGSNQPQHFGDGTRLSIL.

The chain is built from TRBV13 and TRBJ1-4; the D gene is possibly TRBD1 (5 bases). The CDR3 loop spans 16 amino acids. Germline CDR1 and CDR2: PRHDT and FYEKMQ (reference sequence). The germline V and J ends were trimmed by 5 bases and 0 bases, with 13 bases remaining between them. Here the CDR3 DNA reads TGTGCCAGCAGCAGAAGGGGTGTTGCAACTAATGAAAAACTGTTTTTT. It translates to CASSRRGVATNEKLFF.

The V call is TRBV12-3 or TRBV12-4, the J call TRBJ2-3, with a tentative D call TRBD2 (5 bases). V lost 3 bases to trimming and J lost 7 bases, with 8 bases between them. The CDR3 totals 12 residues. CDR3 bases: TGTGCCAGCAGTTTGTGGAGGAATACGCAGTATTTT. Translating gives CASSLWRNTQYF.

The chain combines TRBV5-1 with TRBJ1-3; D might be TRBD1 (5 bases). Germline V gene data show CDR1 as SGHRS and CDR2 as YFSETQ. The CDR3 loop spans 16 amino acids. V lost 4 bases and J 0 bases, leaving 14 bases between the germline ends. The CDR3 sequence: CASSRGDGSSGNTIYF. In DNA, the CDR3 is TGCGCCAGCAGCCGGGGGGACGGGAGCTCTGGAAACACCATATATTTT.

V and J are TRBV3-1 (or the pseudogene TRBV3-2) and TRBJ1-5, with unresolved D. The CDR3 covers 15 residues. V was clipped by 4 bases and J by 0 bases, with 10 bases between them. Germline V gene data show CDR1 as LGHDT and CDR2 as YNNKEL (reference sequence). This CDR3 reads CASSLDGYSNQPQHF. CDR3 sequence (DNA): TGTGCCAGCAGCCTAGACGGGTATAGCAATCAGCCCCAGCATTTT.

This clone was picked up a small number of times. This chain links TRBV7-8 with TRBJ1-4, with D perhaps matching TRBD1 (6 bases). CDR1 and CDR2 (germline): SGHVS, FQNEAQ. The CDR3 extends over 16 amino acids. Trimming shortened V by 5 bases and J by 0 bases, and 13 bases separated the two germline ends. The CDR3 nucleotides read TGTGCCAGCAGCCTCGACAGGCCAACAACTAATGAAAAACTGTTTTTT. This translates into CASSLDRPTTNEKLFF.

The chain combines TRBV28 with TRBJ1-5, with 7 bases fitting TRBD1. Germline CDR1 is MDHEN and CDR2 is SYDVKM. CDR3 size: 17 residues. Trimming removed 7 bases from V and 2 bases from J; junction bases left unmatched: 14. The CDR3 reads CASTFQQGTGGNQPQHF. The CDR3 DNA reads as TGTGCCAGCACCTTCCAGCAGGGCACAGGGGGCAATCAGCCCCAGCATTTT. Supplemented by reference TRBV28 and TRBJ1-5, the full variable domain reads DVKVTQSSRYLVKRTGEKVFLECVQDMDHENMFWYRQDPGLGLRLIYFSYDVKMKEKGDIPEGYSVSREKKERFSLILESASTNQTSMYLCASTFQQGTGGNQPQHFGDGTRLSIL.

This chain links TRBV28 with TRBJ2-1; 11 bases match TRBD2. CDR1 is MDHEN and CDR2 is SYDVKM in the germline V gene. Trimming took 2 bases from V and 9 from J; bases not matched to a gene: 6. The CDR3 is 15 amino acids. CDR3 protein: CASSLNSGRAGEQFF. CDR3 sequence (DNA): TGTGCCAGCAGTTTAAATAGCGGGAGGGCCGGTGAGCAGTTCTTC. Full variable domain (remainder filled in from reference TRBV28 and TRBJ2-1): DVKVTQSSRYLVKRTGEKVFLECVQDMDHENMFWYRQDPGLGLRLIYFSYDVKMKEKGDIPEGYSVSREKKERFSLILESASTNQTSMYLCASSLNSGRAGEQFFGPGTRLTVL.

Only one count was recorded for this clone. This chain uses TRBV28 with TRBJ1-4, with TRBD1 as a possible D gene (5 bases). The CDR3 spans 14 residues. Trimming stripped 3 bases from V and 6 bases from J, with 11 bases between. The germline V gene encodes CDR1 MDHEN and CDR2 SYDVKM. The CDR3 DNA reads as TGTGCCAGCAGTTTCAATCAGGGTGATGAAAAACTGTTTTTT. It specifies CASSFNQGDEKLFF.

The V and J genes are TRBV3-1 (or the pseudogene TRBV3-2) and TRBJ1-6, with D hard to call. V lost 5 bases and J 11 bases, leaving 16 bases between the germline ends. The CDR3 loop spans 14 amino acids. Germline CDR1 is LGHDT and CDR2 is YNNKEL (reference sequence). The CDR3 DNA is TGTGCCAGCAGCTCAAGATTGGAGGAGGCACCCCTCCACTTT. This translates into CASSSRLEEAPLHF.

The chain recombines TRBV27 with TRBJ2-1; TRBD2 matches at 11 bases. The V and J ends lost 10 bases and 6 bases, in that order; junction bases with no gene match: 14. The CDR3 runs to 16 residues. CDR1 and CDR2 (germline): MNHEY, SMNVEV (reference sequence). CDR3 nucleotides: TGTGCCAACACCCCTTCAATAGCGGGAGGGCCCAATGAGCAGTTCTTC. Translating it yields CANTPSIAGGPNEQFF.

V is TRBV6-5 and J is TRBJ1-1; tentative D call: TRBD1 (6 bases). Germline V gene sequence: CDR1 MNHEY, CDR2 SVGAGI. V lost 4 bases to trimming and J lost 5 bases, with 20 bases between them. The CDR3 sequence is 16 residues long. Here the CDR3 reads CASSLTSGTPKTEAFF. The DNA for the CDR3 is TGTGCCAGCAGTTTGACTTCCGGGACACCTAAGACTGAAGCTTTCTTT.

The V call is TRBV15, the J call TRBJ2-1, with TRBD1 matching over 9 bases. Germline-derived CDR1 and CDR2 are LNHNV and YYDKDF (reference sequence). J was trimmed by 4 bases and V by 8 bases; bases with no gene match: 12. The CDR3 consists of 16 residues. CDR3: CATSVTQGAGYNEQFF. The DNA for the CDR3 is TGTGCCACCTCAGTTACACAGGGGGCAGGGTACAATGAGCAGTTCTTC.

The gene calls are TRBV3-1 (or the pseudogene TRBV3-2) and TRBJ1-1; the D gene is possibly TRBD1 (6 bases). Germline V CDR1 and CDR2: LGHDT, YNNKEL (reference sequence). The CDR3 runs to 17 residues. Trimming removed 4 bases at V and 0 bases at J, with 18 bases between. CDR3 DNA: TGTGCCAGCAGCCCCCATAAGACAGGCCCTCTGAACACTGAAGCTTTCTTT. Amino acid sequence: CASSPHKTGPLNTEAFF.

This chain links TRBV5-5 with TRBJ1-1; unclear D gene. V lost 5 bases and J lost 0, with 11 bases in between. The CDR3 length is 14 residues. In germline, CDR1 is SGHKS, CDR2 YYEKEE (reference sequence). The DNA of the CDR3 is TGTGCCAGCAGGCATAGCGAGGTGAACACTGAAGCTTTCTTT. Translated: CASRHSEVNTEAFF.

The chain has TRBV19 and TRBJ1-4; 9 bases map to TRBD1. The CDR3 is 14 residues long. The germline V gene has CDR1 LNHDA and CDR2 SQIVND (reference sequence). The ends lost 4 bases at V and 8 bases at J; junction bases unmatched: 5. The CDR3 bases are TGTGCCAGTAGTACGGACAGGGGAGGCGAAAAACTGTTTTTT. Translation: CASSTDRGGEKLFF.

This clone came up once. The chain joins TRBV7-2 to TRBJ2-5, with 11 nucleotides matching TRBD1. Germline lookup yields CDR1 SGHTA and CDR2 FQGNSA. The CDR3 is made up of 16 amino acids. Trimming took 3 bases from V and 5 from J; bases not matched to a gene: 8. CDR3: CASSLAGQGALETQYF. For the CDR3, the DNA is TGTGCCAGCAGCTTGGCAGGACAGGGGGCTTTGGAGACCCAGTACTTC. The full variable domain, completed using reference TRBV7-2 and TRBJ2-5, is GAGVSQSPSNKVTEKGKDVELRCDPISGHTALYWYRQSLGQGLEFLIYFQGNSAPDKSGLPSDRFSAERTGGSVSTLTIQRTQQEDSAVYLCASSLAGQGALETQYFGPGTRLLVL.

The chain is built from TRBV5-1 and TRBJ2-3, with 11 bases that match TRBD1. Germline CDR1 reads SGHRS; CDR2 reads YFSETQ. The CDR3 is made up of 18 amino acids. J gave up 3 bases and V 6 bases, and 15 bases lay outside the gene matches. Here the CDR3 reads CASTALGTGTGGTDTQYF. The CDR3 DNA reads as TGCGCCAGCACCGCCCTTGGAACCGGGACAGGGGGAACAGATACGCAGTATTTT.